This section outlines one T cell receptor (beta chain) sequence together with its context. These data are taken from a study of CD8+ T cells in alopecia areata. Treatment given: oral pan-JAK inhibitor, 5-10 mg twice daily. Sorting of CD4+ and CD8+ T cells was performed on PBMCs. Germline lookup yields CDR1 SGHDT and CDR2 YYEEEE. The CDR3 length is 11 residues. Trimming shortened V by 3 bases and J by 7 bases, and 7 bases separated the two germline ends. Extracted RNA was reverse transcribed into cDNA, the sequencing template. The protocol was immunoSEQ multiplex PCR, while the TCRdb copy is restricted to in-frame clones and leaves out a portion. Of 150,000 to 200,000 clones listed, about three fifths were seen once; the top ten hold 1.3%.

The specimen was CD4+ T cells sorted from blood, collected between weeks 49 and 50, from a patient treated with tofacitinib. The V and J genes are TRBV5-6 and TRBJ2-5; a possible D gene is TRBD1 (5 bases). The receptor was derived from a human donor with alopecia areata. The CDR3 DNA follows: TGTGCCAGCAGCTCCGACAGGACCCAGTACTTC. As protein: CASSSDRTQYF.